Below, 9 T cell receptor beta chains from the same sample are listed, as sequenced in a study of shared clonotypes between healthy human individuals. Only in-frame clones appear in the TCRdb table, and some are missing; sequencing was by immunoSEQ multiplex PCR. The sample consists of hundreds of thousands of clones, around 77% of them appearing once. Specimen: PBMCs. The receptor set was obtained from a woman aged 40 to 55 in good health. Some clones in this sample may be carry-over from other donors' samples.

In its sample, this clone was seen many times. The J gene is TRBJ1-5, the V gene TRBV30, with D maybe TRBD1 (6 bases). The germline V gene encodes CDR1 GTSNPN and CDR2 SVGIG (reference sequence). Trimming took off 3 bases at V and 4 bases at J, with 10 bases between the two ends. CDR3 length: 13 residues. CDR3 protein: CAWSTGQNQPQHF. CDR3 nucleotides: TGTGCCTGGAGCACCGGACAGAATCAGCCCCAGCATTTT.

V and J are TRBV7-2 and TRBJ2-1; 7 nucleotides agree with TRBD1. With 4 bases clipped from V and 12 bases from J, the junction kept 6 bases outside the gene matches. Germline CDR1 reads SGHTA; CDR2 reads FQGNSA. The length of the CDR3 is 12 residues. The CDR3 loop is CASSSYRGGQFF. The CDR3 nucleotides are TGTGCCAGCAGCTCTTACAGGGGCGGGCAGTTCTTC.

This clone occurred once. The V and J genes are TRBV5-1 and TRBJ1-1, with D hard to call. Deletions cut 2 bases from V and 4 bases from J, with 12 bases between. CDR3 length: 14 amino acids. Germline V gene data show CDR1 as SGHRS and CDR2 as YFSETQ. This chain's CDR3 is CASSLQPTATEAFF. CDR3 DNA sequence: TGCGCCAGCAGCTTACAGCCAACAGCCACTGAAGCTTTCTTT.

The chain couples TRBV28 to TRBJ1-3; no firm D call. Germline CDR1 MDHEN, CDR2 SYDVKM. The CDR3 totals 14 residues. The V and J ends lost 6 bases and 3 bases respectively, with 12 bases between them. The CDR3 is CASRTGVYGNTIYF. The CDR3 nucleotides read TGTGCCAGCAGGACCGGGGTTTATGGAAACACCATATATTTT.

J is TRBJ1-1 and V is TRBV2; 8 nucleotides line up with TRBD1. V shed 9 bases, J shed 1 base, and the junction held 10 bases outside the gene matches. The germline V gene encodes CDR1 SNHLY and CDR2 FYNNEI. The CDR3 covers 15 residues. The CDR3 DNA is TGTGCCAGGCGGGACAGGTGGGGTTCGAACACTGAAGCTTTCTTT. This codes for CARRDRWGSNTEAFF.

A word on this clone: With a much larger clone just one base away, this may be a read error. The V call is TRBV6-6, the J call TRBJ2-7; 8 nucleotides match TRBD1. Germline-derived CDR1 and CDR2 are MNHNY and SVGAGI (reference sequence). V shed 1 base and J 3 bases; nucleotides not matched to a gene: 2. The CDR3 has 14 amino acids. The CDR3 sequence is CASSYYGTGYEQYF. The CDR3 DNA reads TGTGCCAGCAGTTACTACGGGACAGGCTACGAGCAGTACTTC.

This clone was recorded only once. The chain uses TRBV19 and TRBJ2-3; the D gene is possibly TRBD2 (6 bases). CDR3 size: 8 residues. Germline V gene lookup returns CDR1 LNHDA and CDR2 SQIVND (reference sequence). V lost 9 bases and J lost 14, with 9 bases in between. The CDR3 DNA follows: TGTGCCAGGCCCGGGGGGTATTTT. It codes for CARPGGYF.

This chain links TRBV6-1 with TRBJ2-7; possibly TRBD2 for D (6 bases). The germline gives CDR1 MNHNS, CDR2 SASEGT. The CDR3 is 18 residues long. Trimming removed 2 bases at V and 3 bases at J, with 23 bases between. The CDR3 region has the DNA TGTGCCAGCAGTGAACTCGGGAGCAGGTGGGGGAGAGTCTACGAGCAGTACTTC. Translation gives CASSELGSRWGRVYEQYF.

A note on this clone: With a much larger clone just one base away, this may be a read error. This chain joins TRBV7-3 and TRBJ2-5; D is uncertain. Germline V gives CDR1 SGHTA, CDR2 FQGTGA. The CDR3 length is 13 residues. Written as DNA, the CDR3 is TGTGCCAGCAGCCCCAACCCCCAAGAGGCCCAGTACTTC. It translates to CASSPNPQEAQYF.